Below are 4 T cell receptor beta chains sequenced from a single sample in a study of blood T cells in healthy people across ages. A sample-barcoded 5' primer and a J-beta primer mix were used in a second PCR of about 7 to 12 cycles. TCRdb re-derived calls from the 5' RACE reads in MiXCR, one entry per CDR3 protein. This table has about a million distinct CDR3 sequences, roughly half appearing once. Sequencing used blood. The receptors were sampled from a woman aged 60 to 75 in good health.

In the case of this clonotype: At one end, the junction sequence differs from germline, possibly due to a read error. V usage is TRBV14 and J usage is TRBJ2-7; D gene uncertain. This CDR3 comprises 14 residues. Germline V gene sequence: CDR1 SGHDN, CDR2 FVKESK. The CDR3 sequence: CVSSPEQPPYEQYF. CDR3 coding DNA: TGTGTCAGCAGCCCGGAGCAGCCTCCCTACGAGCAGTACTTC. Full variable domain (rest looked up from reference TRBV14 and TRBJ2-7): EAGVTQFPSHSVIEKGQTVTLRCDPISGHDNLYWYRRVMGKEIKFLLHFVKESKQDESGMPNNRFLAERTGGTYSTLKVQPAELEDSGVYFCVSSPEQPPYEQYFGPGTRLTVT.

This clonotype was seen only a few times. This chain joins TRBV5-1 and TRBJ2-1, with 12 bases fitting TRBD2. CDR1 is SGHRS, CDR2 YFSETQ, per germline. J lost 8 bases, V lost 5 bases, and 11 bases had no gene match. CDR3 size: 16 residues. In DNA form, the CDR3 reads TGCGCCAGCAGTTCTAGCGGGAGGGCCTCGGGGGATGAGCAGTTCTTC. Encoded protein: CASSSSGRASGDEQFF.

The CDR3, as DNA: TGCAGCGTCAGCGGGGGAGGCGGGAAACCCTCCTACGAGCAGTACTTC. Protein sequence: CSVSGGGGKPSYEQYF. V gene TRBV29-1 combines with J gene TRBJ2-7; 8 positions agree with TRBD2. Trimming took 6 bases from V and 0 from J; bases not matched to a gene: 13. The CDR3 is 16 amino acids. Germline lookup yields CDR1 SQVTM and CDR2 ANQGSEA.

The chain links TRBV7-9 to TRBJ1-2, with D hard to call. This CDR3 comprises 15 residues. V lost 0 bases, J lost 0 bases, and 8 bases lay in between. CDR1 and CDR2 from the germline V gene are SEHNR and FQNEAQ (reference sequence). CDR3 amino acids: CASSLAGSANYGYTF. The CDR3, as DNA: TGTGCCAGCAGCTTAGCGGGCTCAGCTAACTATGGCTACACCTTC.